The entry below gives a single T cell receptor (beta chain) sequence along with its context. Its target is not known. The V and J ends lost 4 bases and 6 bases, in that order; junction bases with no gene match: 5. From germline, CDR1 is LGHDT and CDR2 YNNKEL (reference sequence). The CDR3 spans 13 residues. The data originate from a study of CD8 T cells in Susac syndrome. Whole-study findings and limits: The relatively small number of individuals in the TCR sequencing and HLA analysis was acknowledged by the study.

Isolation of CD8+ and CD4+ T cells was performed negatively, whereas enrichment of TEMRA cells was done by FACS. Random hexamers were used to reverse transcribe an amount of about 0.45 to 1 ug RNA. The amplification used immunoSEQ multiplex PCR on TCR beta CDR3; it spanned 54 Vbeta and 13 Jbeta. TCRdb re-analysed the immunoSEQ multiplex PCR reads in MiXCR, keeping a single row per CDR3 protein. The table lists roughly 160,000 distinct CDR3 sequences, just under 95% of them singletons. The V and J genes are TRBV3-1 and TRBJ2-7; TRBD2 aligns across 8 bases. The clonotype was recovered from a human donor in good health. Sequenced: CD4+ T cells from PBMCs. CDR3 in DNA: TGTGCCAGCAGCCCAGGGACTAGAGGCGAGCAGTACTTC. Its translation is CASSPGTRGEQYF.